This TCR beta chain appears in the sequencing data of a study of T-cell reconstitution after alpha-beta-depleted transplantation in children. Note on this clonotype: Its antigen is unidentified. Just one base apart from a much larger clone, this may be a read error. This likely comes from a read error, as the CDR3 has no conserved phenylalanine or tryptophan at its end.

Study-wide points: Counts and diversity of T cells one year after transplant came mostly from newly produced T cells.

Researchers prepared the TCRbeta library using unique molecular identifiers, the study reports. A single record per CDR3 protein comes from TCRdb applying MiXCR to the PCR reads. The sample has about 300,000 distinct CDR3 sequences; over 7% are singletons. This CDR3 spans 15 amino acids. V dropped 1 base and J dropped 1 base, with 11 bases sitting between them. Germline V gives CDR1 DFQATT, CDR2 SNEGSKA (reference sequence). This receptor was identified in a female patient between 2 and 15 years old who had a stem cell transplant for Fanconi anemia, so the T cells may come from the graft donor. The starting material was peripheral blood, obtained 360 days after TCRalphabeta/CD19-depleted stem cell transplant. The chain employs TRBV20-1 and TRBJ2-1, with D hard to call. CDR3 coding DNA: TGCAGTGCTAGAGCCCAGCCCGCATCCTACAATGAGCAGTTCTCC. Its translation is CSARAQPASYNEQFS.